These T cell receptor beta chains were read from a single sample in a study of read filtering for tumor transcriptome and immune sequencing. TCRdb redid the calling of the reads with MiXCR, one entry per CDR3 protein. This sample has 94,000 or so distinct CDR3 sequences, with 12% found just once. Sequenced material: a population of CD138-negative cells sorted from bone marrow. The receptors here all came from a donor at least 40 years old with multiple myeloma. Both conserved end residues are part of each CDR3. Each record gives: D gene, clone size, V gene, J gene, CDR3 protein, CDR3 DNA. A D gene is named only where the DNA matches it firmly. A clone size is listed for some rows: how often the clone was seen (once, few, many), or a class if it is expanded.

NA	few	TRBV18	TRBJ1-1	CASSPGYTGAFF	TGTGCCAGCTCACCGGGGTACACTGGAGCTTTCTTT
NA	NA	TRBV30	TRBJ2-2	CAWSGHLTGELFF	TGTGCCTGGAGTGGACACCTCACCGGGGAGCTGTTTTTT
NA	NA	TRBV15	TRBJ2-7	CATSRAYYEQYF	TGTGCCACCAGCAGAGCTTACTACGAGCAGTACTTC
NA	many	TRBV20-1	TRBJ2-3	CRAPRVGGVGTDTQYF	TGCAGAGCACCGAGGGTTGGGGGAGTCGGCACAGATACGCAGTATTTT
NA	many	TRBV28	TRBJ2-5	CASSLLGETQYF	TGTGCCAGCAGTTTATTGGGTGAGACCCAGTACTTC
NA	few	TRBV7-9	TRBJ2-7	CASSSVWGYEQYF	TGTGCCAGCAGCTCAGTATGGGGTTACGAGCAGTACTTC
TRBD2	many	TRBV2	TRBJ2-3	CASSEGLAGVTDTQYF	TGTGCCAGTAGTGAAGGACTAGCGGGAGTCACAGATACGCAGTATTTT
NA	many	TRBV5-5	TRBJ1-1	CASSFRSTGITEAFF	TGTGCCAGCAGCTTTCGCTCAACAGGGATCACTGAAGCTTTCTTT
NA	many	TRBV29-1	TRBJ2-2	CSVGRGNTGELFF	TGCAGCGTTGGCAGGGGTAACACCGGGGAGCTGTTTTTT
TRBD2	NA	TRBV12-3/TRBV12-4	TRBJ2-5	CASSPGLAGGETQYF	TGTGCCAGCAGTCCCGGACTAGCGGGAGGGGAGACCCAGTACTTC
NA	many	TRBV4-1	TRBJ2-4	CASSSTDRNGENIQYF	TGCGCCAGCAGCTCCACCGACAGGAATGGTGAAAACATTCAGTACTTC
TRBD2	many	TRBV19	TRBJ2-1	CASRVREGRNEQFF	TGTGCCAGTAGAGTCCGGGAGGGCCGTAATGAGCAGTTCTTC
TRBD2	many	TRBV12-3/TRBV12-4	TRBJ2-1	CASSNSGRSNEQFF	TGTGCCAGCAGCAATAGCGGGAGGAGTAATGAGCAGTTCTTC
NA	many	TRBV6-5	TRBJ2-1	CASSYGVGGYNGQFF	TGTGCCAGCAGTTATGGGGTGGGGGGTTACAATGGGCAGTTCTTC
TRBD2	many	TRBV11-2	TRBJ2-7	CASSQTRGLDAYEQYF	TGTGCCAGCAGCCAGACCAGGGGACTAGACGCCTACGAGCAGTACTTC
NA	few	TRBV5-1	TRBJ1-4	CASRDSFNEKLFF	TGCGCCAGCAGGGACAGCTTTAATGAAAAACTGTTTTTT
NA	many	TRBV28	TRBJ2-5	CASSLWGDRLSQETQYF	TGTGCCAGCAGTTTATGGGGTGACAGACTCTCCCAAGAGACCCAGTACTTC
NA	many	TRBV28	TRBJ2-3	CASRPGTGVSDTQYF	TGTGCCAGCAGACCCGGGACTGGGGTTTCGGATACGCAGTATTTT
NA	many	TRBV18	TRBJ1-5	CASSPNQGSNQPQHF	TGTGCCAGCTCACCCAACCAGGGAAGCAATCAGCCCCAGCATTTT
NA	many	TRBV11-2	TRBJ2-3	CASSFPQLGEYTQYF	TGTGCCAGCAGCTTCCCTCAACTAGGGGAATATACGCAGTATTTT
NA	many	TRBV2	TRBJ1-5	CASSTAYGENQPQHF	TGTGCCAGCAGTACAGCCTACGGGGAAAATCAGCCCCAGCATTTT
NA	many	TRBV11-2	TRBJ2-2	CASSLQTGELFF	TGTGCCAGCAGCCTACAAACCGGGGAGCTGTTTTTT
TRBD1	few	TRBV7-2	TRBJ1-3	CASSSQNHGTGAGNTIYF	TGTGCCAGCAGCTCTCAAAATCACGGGACAGGGGCTGGAAACACCATATATTTT
NA	NA	TRBV20-1	TRBJ2-1	CSATGLIENNEQFF	TGCAGTGCTACCGGACTAATCGAAAATAATGAGCAGTTTTTC
TRBD1	many	TRBV12-3/TRBV12-4	TRBJ2-4	CASRGQFSAKNIQYF	TGTGCCAGCAGGGGACAGTTTTCAGCCAAAAACATTCAGTACTTC
TRBD2	many	TRBV5-1	TRBJ2-2	CASSPYGLAGGPGELFF	TGCGCCAGCAGCCCGTACGGACTAGCGGGAGGCCCCGGGGAGCTGTTTTTT
TRBD2	many	TRBV20-1	TRBJ2-7	CSATSGNEQYF	TGCAGTGCTACTAGCGGGAACGAGCAGTACTTC
NA	many	TRBV2	TRBJ2-2	CASSLDPAGRTGELFF	TGTGCCAGCAGTCTAGATCCGGCAGGGCGGACCGGGGAGCTGTTTTTT
NA	NA	TRBV29-1	TRBJ2-3	CSVEAGQASSTGTQYF	TGCAGCGTTGAGGCGGGTCAGGCCTCTAGCACAGGTACGCAGTATTTT
TRBD1	many	TRBV2	TRBJ1-5	CASRGQGNQPQHF	TGTGCCAGCAGAGGACAGGGTAACCAGCCCCAGCATTTT
NA	many	TRBV29-1	TRBJ2-7	CSVIRDGSYEQYF	TGCAGCGTTATTCGGGACGGATCCTACGAGCAGTACTTC
NA	many	TRBV7-9	TRBJ2-7	CASTAGAELATYEQYF	TGTGCCAGCACGGCAGGGGCCGAGCTAGCGACCTACGAGCAGTACTTC
NA	many	TRBV29-1	TRBJ1-2	CSTGQNYGYTF	TGCAGCACCGGACAGAACTATGGCTACACCTTC
NA	NA	TRBV14	TRBJ2-5	CASSQKALETQYF	TGTGCCAGCAGCCAAAAGGCCCTGGAGACCCAGTACTTC
TRBD1	many	TRBV6-5	TRBJ1-4	CASSPDRGHEKLFF	TGTGCCAGCAGCCCGGACAGGGGGCATGAAAAACTGTTTTTT
NA	many	TRBV12-3/TRBV12-4	TRBJ1-1	CASSDQVNTEAFF	TGTGCCAGCAGTGATCAGGTGAACACTGAAGCTTTCTTT
TRBD1	many	TRBV28	TRBJ1-2	CASSPGQGYGYTF	TGTGCCAGCAGCCCGGGACAGGGCTATGGCTACACCTTC
TRBD1	many	TRBV30	TRBJ1-2	CAWRRGPAYGYTF	TGTGCCTGGAGAAGGGGGCCCGCCTATGGCTACACCTTC
NA	many	TRBV6-2/TRBV6-3	TRBJ1-2	CASSPREARYYGYTF	TGTGCCAGCAGTCCCCGTGAGGCCCGGTACTATGGCTACACCTTC
NA	many	TRBV7-9	TRBJ2-7	CASSFHDYEQYF	TGTGCCAGCAGCTTTCATGATTACGAGCAGTACTTC
TRBD1	many	TRBV5-6	TRBJ2-1	CASSLGQGFEQFF	TGTGCCAGCAGCTTGGGACAGGGGTTTGAGCAGTTCTTC
TRBD1	many	TRBV28	TRBJ1-1	CASSSPQGAYTEAFF	TGTGCCAGCAGTTCGCCGCAGGGGGCATACACTGAAGCTTTCTTT
TRBD1	many	TRBV28	TRBJ2-1	CASSSGTGVFEQFF	TGTGCCAGCAGTTCCGGGACAGGGGTATTTGAGCAGTTCTTC
NA	many	TRBV28	TRBJ2-5	CASSLPGTQETQYF	TGTGCCAGCAGTCTTCCGGGAACCCAAGAGACCCAGTACTTC
TRBD1	many	TRBV10-3	TRBJ1-1	CATMETGANTEAFF	TGTGCCACCATGGAGACAGGGGCGAACACTGAAGCTTTCTTT
NA	NA	TRBV19	TRBJ1-5	CASSTRGENLQPQHF	TGTGCCAGTAGTACCCGCGGCGAGAATCTTCAGCCCCAGCATTTT
NA	many	TRBV12-3/TRBV12-4	TRBJ2-2	CASRNRGLNTGELFF	TGTGCCAGCAGGAACAGGGGACTCAACACCGGGGAGCTGTTTTTT
NA	many	TRBV28	TRBJ2-6	CASGAGHSGANVLTF	TGTGCCAGTGGGGCAGGACACTCTGGGGCCAACGTCCTGACTTTC
NA	NA	TRBV29-1	TRBJ1-1	CSVTGRMNTEAFF	TGCAGCGTAACGGGACGGATGAACACTGAAGCTTTCTTT
NA	many	TRBV29-1	TRBJ2-5	CSVCEGQETQYF	TGCAGCGTTTGTGAGGGACAAGAGACCCAGTACTTC